The 7 T cell receptor beta chains below were found in one sample sequenced in a study of T cell repertoires in cytomegalovirus infection. These receptors have no known antigen. TCRdb re-called the reads through MiXCR, storing one row per CDR3 protein. The sample has a few hundred thousand distinct CDR3 sequences; approximately 40% are singletons. Material: cultured PBMCs, obtained from culture after CMV antigen stimulation. The receptors here all came from a human donor in good health (CMV status not recorded). Some clones in this sample may be carry-over from other donors' samples.

The genes are TRBV7-3 and TRBJ1-2; 8 bases line up with TRBD1. The germline V gene has CDR1 SGHTA and CDR2 FQGTGA. Trimming removed 2 bases from V and 5 bases from J; junction bases left unmatched: 7. CDR3 length: 15 residues. The CDR3, as DNA: TGTGCCAGCAGCTTACAGGACAGGGAAGAGTATGGCTACACCTTC. This codes for CASSLQDREEYGYTF.

The chain couples TRBV2 to TRBJ2-7; the D gene is possibly TRBD2 (5 bases). This CDR3 has 11 amino acids. Trimming removed 8 bases at V and 9 bases at J, with 14 bases between. Germline V gene sequence: CDR1 SNHLY, CDR2 FYNNEI. The CDR3 DNA reads as TGTGCCAGCGAATCGATACGGGGGCAGTACTTC. It specifies CASESIRGQYF.

This clonotype showed up just a few times. This chain uses TRBV6-1 with TRBJ1-2; tentative D call: TRBD1 (5 bases). With 3 bases removed from V and 5 bases from J, the gap between germline ends came to 16 bases. Germline CDR1 reads MNHNS; CDR2 reads SASEGT. This CDR3 has 15 residues. The CDR3 spells CASSEWSSGKYGYTF. Here the CDR3 DNA reads TGTGCCAGCAGTGAGTGGTCGTCAGGGAAATATGGCTACACCTTC.

This chain joins TRBV7-2 and TRBJ2-2, with 8 bases that match TRBD2. The CDR3 consists of 17 residues. V trimming: 3 bases; J trimming: 3 bases; junction bases outside the gene matches: 9. Germline CDR1 is SGHTA and CDR2 is FQGNSA. CDR3 in amino acids: CASSFPGGAGDTGELFF. In DNA form, the CDR3 reads TGTGCCAGCAGCTTCCCCGGGGGAGCGGGAGACACCGGGGAGCTGTTTTTT. The complete variable domain, with remaining parts taken from reference TRBV7-2 and TRBJ2-2, reads GAGVSQSPSNKVTEKGKDVELRCDPISGHTALYWYRQSLGQGLEFLIYFQGNSAPDKSGLPSDRFSAERTGGSVSTLTIQRTQQEDSAVYLCASSFPGGAGDTGELFFGEGSRLTVL.

This rearrangement joins TRBV19 to TRBJ1-4, with no clear D. Per germline, CDR1 LNHDA and CDR2 SQIVND (reference sequence). V gave up 0 bases and J gave up 8 bases, with 7 bases separating them. This CDR3 spans 13 amino acids. The CDR3 loop reads CASSIDRLEKLFF. DNA for the CDR3: TGTGCCAGTAGTATAGATCGCCTAGAAAAACTGTTTTTT.

The chain links TRBV7-8 to TRBJ2-1; D is perhaps TRBD2 (7 bases). CDR1 is SGHVS and CDR2 is FQNEAQ in the germline V gene. Trimming took 1 base from V and 4 from J, leaving 20 bases between them. CDR3 length: 18 amino acids. The CDR3 sequence is CASSLVPAGLGGYNEQFF. CDR3 nucleotide sequence: TGTGCCAGCAGCTTAGTTCCCGCAGGACTAGGGGGATACAATGAGCAGTTCTTC.

This clonotype has more than one count but fewer than ten. The V call is TRBV5-1, the J call TRBJ1-5; no reliable D call. Germline assignment: CDR1 SGHRS and CDR2 YFSETQ. V lost 0 bases and J lost 2, with 12 bases in between. This CDR3 comprises 16 residues. This CDR3 is CASSLERGLRNQPQHF. CDR3 nucleotides: TGCGCCAGCAGCTTGGAGCGGGGTTTACGCAATCAGCCCCAGCATTTT.